Listed below are T cell receptor beta chains from one sample, sequenced in a study of blood T cell repertoires in COVID-19. Sequenced by immunoSEQ multiplex PCR; TCRdb stores in-frame clones only, minus some. The top ten clones hold around 10% of a sample with 100,000 to 110,000 clones, around four fifths of them seen once. Sequencing was carried out using peripheral blood. These receptors were obtained from a woman in her sixties or seventies with acute or convalescent COVID-19. Both conserved end residues are part of each CDR3. A D gene is named only where the DNA matches it firmly. A clone size is listed for some rows: how often the clone was seen (once, few, many), or a class if it is expanded.

V: TRBV10-1
size: -
D: -
J: TRBJ2-1
DNA: TGCGCCAGCAGCGTTAGCTCCCGCTCCTACAATGAGCAGTTCTTC
CDR3: CASSVSSRSYNEQFF

V: TRBV7-2
size: -
D: -
J: TRBJ1-5
DNA: TGTGCCAGCAGCCCAACAGGATTCAATCAGCCCCAGCATTTT
CDR3: CASSPTGFNQPQHF

V: TRBV3-1/TRBV3-2
size: -
D: -
J: TRBJ2-2
DNA: TGTGCCAGCAGCCTCTCCCAGGCCCCCGGGGAGCTGTTTTTT
CDR3: CASSLSQAPGELFF

V: TRBV29-1
size: -
D: -
J: TRBJ1-1
DNA: TGCAGCGGTTGTGTAGCAACCTCAGGGACTGAAGCTTTCTTT
CDR3: CSGCVATSGTEAFF

V: TRBV6-5
size: -
D: TRBD1
J: TRBJ1-3
DNA: TGTGGACCGGGACAGGGACTTTCTGGAAACACCATATATTTT
CDR3: CGPGQGLSGNTIYF

V: TRBV11-3
size: -
D: -
J: TRBJ1-3
DNA: TGTGCCAGCAGCTTAGACGGGGGGTATGGAAACACCATATATTTT
CDR3: CASSLDGGYGNTIYF

V: TRBV5-1
size: -
D: TRBD1
J: TRBJ1-1
DNA: TGCGCCAGCAGCTCGACAGGGGGTGACCCCTTATTT
CDR3: CASSSTGGDPLF

V: TRBV10-2
size: few
D: TRBD1
J: TRBJ1-1
DNA: TGCGCCAGCAAGCCAGGACAGGGGCAAACTGAAGCTTTCTTT
CDR3: CASKPGQGQTEAFF

V: TRBV27
size: -
D: -
J: TRBJ1-1
DNA: TGTGCCAGCAGTTTATATGGGGAGGCGTCTGAAGCTTTCTTT
CDR3: CASSLYGEASEAFF

V: TRBV7-2
size: once
D: TRBD1
J: TRBJ1-5
DNA: TGTGCCAGCAGCTTAGGGGACAGGGTCAATCAGCCCCAGCATTTT
CDR3: CASSLGDRVNQPQHF

V: TRBV19
size: -
D: TRBD1
J: TRBJ2-2
DNA: TGTGCCAGTAGGGGACAGTCAGGCGGGGAGCTGTTTTTT
CDR3: CASRGQSGGELFF

V: TRBV12-3/TRBV12-4
size: -
D: -
J: TRBJ1-1
DNA: TGTGCCAGCAGTTTAGTCCGGGGGATGGCTTTCTTT
CDR3: CASSLVRGMAFF

V: TRBV3-1/TRBV3-2
size: -
D: TRBD1
J: TRBJ1-2
DNA: TGTGCCAGCAGCCAAGACCTAATTCTCACCGGGACAGGGGGCGCGGAGGGCTACACCTTC
CDR3: CASSQDLILTGTGGAEGYTF

V: TRBV7-9
size: -
D: -
J: TRBJ1-3
DNA: TGTGCCAGCAGCCTGGCGCCGGGACACAGTAGTGGAAACACCATATATTTT
CDR3: CASSLAPGHSSGNTIYF

V: TRBV12-5
size: -
D: -
J: TRBJ1-6
DNA: TGTGCTAGTGGTTGGGGTCTAGGGGGGGGTAATTCACCCCTCCACTTT
CDR3: CASGWGLGGGNSPLHF

V: TRBV19
size: few
D: TRBD2
J: TRBJ2-1
DNA: TGTGCCAGTAGTATTGCTAGCGGGGGATATGAGCAGTTCTTC
CDR3: CASSIASGGYEQFF

V: TRBV5-6
size: once
D: -
J: TRBJ1-6
DNA: TGTGCCAGCAGCTTTACCCAGGGTAGTTATTCACCCCTCCACTTT
CDR3: CASSFTQGSYSPLHF

V: TRBV7-2
size: -
D: TRBD2
J: TRBJ2-4
DNA: TGTGCCAGCAGCTTAGGACTAGCGGGGGGGCGGCGGAACATTCAGTACTTC
CDR3: CASSLGLAGGRRNIQYF

V: TRBV2
size: -
D: -
J: TRBJ1-4
DNA: TGTGCCAGCAGTGCAGGCGGGGGCAATGAAAAACTGTTTTTT
CDR3: CASSAGGGNEKLFF

V: TRBV6-2/TRBV6-3
size: -
D: TRBD1
J: TRBJ2-5
DNA: TGTGCCAGCAGTCGGGAAGCCGGGACAGGGGAGACCCAGTACTTC
CDR3: CASSREAGTGETQYF

V: TRBV5-1
size: once
D: -
J: TRBJ2-3
DNA: TGCGCCAGCAGCCCCCTATCCAGCACAGATACGCAGTATTTT
CDR3: CASSPLSSTDTQYF

V: TRBV19
size: -
D: TRBD1
J: TRBJ1-1
DNA: TGTGCCAGCGGGGGACAGGGAGGGAACACTGAAGCTTTCTTT
CDR3: CASGGQGGNTEAFF

V: TRBV16
size: -
D: -
J: TRBJ2-4
DNA: TGTGCCAGCAGCCAGACAGGGGAGGGAGACATTCAGTACTTC
CDR3: CASSQTGEGDIQYF

V: TRBV7-2
size: -
D: -
J: TRBJ2-5
DNA: TGTGCCAGCAGCTTTCAGAAATCAGGAGAGACCCAGTACTTC
CDR3: CASSFQKSGETQYF

V: TRBV12-3/TRBV12-4
size: -
D: -
J: TRBJ1-1
DNA: TGTGCCAGCAGTTTCATTCCGAACACTGAAGCTTTCTTT
CDR3: CASSFIPNTEAFF

V: TRBV18
size: once
D: -
J: TRBJ1-1
DNA: TGTGCCAGCTCACCAGGGGTCGTCGCAGGGGTGGTGGACACTGAAGCTTTCTTT
CDR3: CASSPGVVAGVVDTEAFF

V: TRBV29-1
size: -
D: -
J: TRBJ2-7
DNA: TGCAGCGTTGTATTGACTAGCGAGCAGTACTTC
CDR3: CSVVLTSEQYF

V: TRBV2
size: -
D: TRBD1
J: TRBJ1-1
DNA: TGTGCCTCGCTGGGACAGGGGAACACTGAAGCTTTCTTT
CDR3: CASLGQGNTEAFF

V: TRBV3-1/TRBV3-2
size: -
D: -
J: TRBJ1-1
DNA: TGTGCCAGCAGCCAGTCTCGGAACACTGAAGCTTTCTTT
CDR3: CASSQSRNTEAFF

V: TRBV30
size: -
D: -
J: TRBJ1-2
DNA: TGTGCCTGGAGTGTACTAGGGTCCAACTATGGCTACACCTTC
CDR3: CAWSVLGSNYGYTF

V: TRBV3-1/TRBV3-2
size: once
D: -
J: TRBJ1-5
DNA: TGTGCCAGCAGCCAAGACAACAGGAATCAGCCCCAGCATTTT
CDR3: CASSQDNRNQPQHF

V: TRBV24-1
size: few
D: -
J: TRBJ1-5
DNA: TGTGCCACCAGTGATTATTTCCAGGATCAGCCCCAGCATTTT
CDR3: CATSDYFQDQPQHF

V: TRBV19
size: -
D: -
J: TRBJ1-4
DNA: TGTGCCAGTAAGTCGAGGAACTCGAATGAAAAACTGTTTTTT
CDR3: CASKSRNSNEKLFF

V: TRBV30
size: -
D: -
J: TRBJ1-4
DNA: TGTGCCTGGAGTGTACCGGGGGGGGCTGAAAAACTGTTTTTT
CDR3: CAWSVPGGAEKLFF

V: TRBV10-1
size: -
D: -
J: TRBJ2-2
DNA: TGCGCCAGCAGTGAGTCCCTAACCACCGGGGAGCTGTTTTTT
CDR3: CASSESLTTGELFF

V: TRBV2
size: once
D: -
J: TRBJ1-2
DNA: TGTGCCAGCATCCCCTCGCTGGGGGGTAACTATGGCTACACCTTC
CDR3: CASIPSLGGNYGYTF

V: TRBV29-1
size: -
D: TRBD1
J: TRBJ1-4
DNA: TGCAGCGTTGGACAGGGGGTAGAAAAACTGTTTTTT
CDR3: CSVGQGVEKLFF

V: TRBV19
size: -
D: TRBD2
J: TRBJ2-1
DNA: TGTGCCAGTAGTGCTGTAGCGGGGGTGAAAAATGAGCAGTTCTTC
CDR3: CASSAVAGVKNEQFF

V: TRBV2
size: -
D: -
J: TRBJ2-3
DNA: TGTGCCAGCAGTGGGGGGGGGCCCTCCACAGATACGCAGTATTTT
CDR3: CASSGGGPSTDTQYF

V: TRBV30
size: -
D: -
J: TRBJ1-2
DNA: TGTGCCTGGAGTGTCCTGACATTTCGCTATGGCTACACCTTC
CDR3: CAWSVLTFRYGYTF